The rows below give T cell receptor beta chains drawn from one sample of a study of graft-versus-host responses after intestinal transplantation. Sequencing was performed with immunoSEQ multiplex PCR; in TCRdb, only in-frame clones are kept and a portion is missing. The profile shows approximately 86,000 clones, around 90% of them singletons. What these receptors recognize is not known. The sequencing used unstimulated CD8+ T cells sorted from spleen or lymph node cells, collected before transplant. The receptors here all came from a human donor who was the organ donor for an intestinal transplant. The CDR3 runs from the conserved cysteine through the conserved F or W.

length | V | CDR3
17 | TRBV4-1 | CASSHEWTKSYPYEQYF
17 | TRBV4-2 | CASSQHKDLALLYGYTF
13 | TRBV9 | CASTTGGNTEAFF
16 | TRBV29-1 | CSVDTTGGRWGYGYTF
15 | TRBV4-1 | CASSQAPSEGYEQYF
16 | TRBV4-3 | CASSPQTGTITDTQYF
15 | TRBV28 | CASSPPGQGGYEQYF
18 | TRBV19 | CAKRPHRARRDDGNTIYF
14 | TRBV5-1 | CASSLGRGLNEQYF
15 | TRBV6-1 | CASPLSGTENNEQFF
12 | TRBV19 | CASRSGGQPQHF
16 | TRBV4-2 | CASSQDLTGGTDTQYF
17 | TRBV19 | CASSHPSQVSGNQPQHF
18 | TRBV29-1 | CSVDISGGASGGYNEQFF
17 | TRBV5-1 | CASSLDQGGRYNSPLHF
14 | TRBV7-9 | CASSPTVSGNTIYF